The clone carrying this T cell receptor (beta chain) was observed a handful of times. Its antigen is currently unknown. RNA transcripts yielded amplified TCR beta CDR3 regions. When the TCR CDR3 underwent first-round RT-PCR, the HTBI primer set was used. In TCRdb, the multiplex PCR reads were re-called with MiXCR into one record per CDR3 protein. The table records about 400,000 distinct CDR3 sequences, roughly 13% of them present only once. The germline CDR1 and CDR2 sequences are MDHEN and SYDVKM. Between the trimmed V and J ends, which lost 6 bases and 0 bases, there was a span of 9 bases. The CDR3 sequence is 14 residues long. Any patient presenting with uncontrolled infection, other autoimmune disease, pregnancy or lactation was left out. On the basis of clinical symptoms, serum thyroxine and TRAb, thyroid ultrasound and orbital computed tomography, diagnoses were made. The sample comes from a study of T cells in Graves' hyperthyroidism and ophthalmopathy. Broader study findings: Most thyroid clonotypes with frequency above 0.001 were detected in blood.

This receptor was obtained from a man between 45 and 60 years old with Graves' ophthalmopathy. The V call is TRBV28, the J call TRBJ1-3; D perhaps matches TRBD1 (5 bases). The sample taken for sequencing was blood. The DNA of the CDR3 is TGTGCCAGCAGGGACACGGGCTCTGGAAACACCATATATTTT. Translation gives CASRDTGSGNTIYF.